A few counts support the clone carrying this TCR beta chain. Its cognate antigen is unknown. Germline-derived CDR1 and CDR2 are SNHLY and FYNNEI. The CDR3 has 12 residues. Trimming stripped 2 bases from V and 3 bases from J, with 5 bases between. Every donor provided 8.5 to 10 milliliters of peripheral blood. The data belong to a study of blood T cells in healthy people across ages. The second PCR ran 7 to 11 cycles with a sample-barcoded 5' primer and J-beta primers. Through a template-switch adaptor with 12 random nucleotides, each cDNA molecule received a tag. Via MiXCR, TCRdb re-called the 5' RACE reads, giving one row per CDR3 protein. The table has some 800,000 distinct CDR3 sequences, roughly 44% seen once. The study's findings and limits: Diversity was higher, and naive CD4+ cells more numerous, in long-lived donors than in aged donors.

The chain recombines TRBV2 with TRBJ2-7; D remains ambiguous. The receptor's source is a man aged 55-75 years in good health. Sequenced: blood. CDR3 loop: CASSEINYEQYF. The DNA of the CDR3 is TGTGCCAGCAGTGAAATTAACTACGAGCAGTACTTC.